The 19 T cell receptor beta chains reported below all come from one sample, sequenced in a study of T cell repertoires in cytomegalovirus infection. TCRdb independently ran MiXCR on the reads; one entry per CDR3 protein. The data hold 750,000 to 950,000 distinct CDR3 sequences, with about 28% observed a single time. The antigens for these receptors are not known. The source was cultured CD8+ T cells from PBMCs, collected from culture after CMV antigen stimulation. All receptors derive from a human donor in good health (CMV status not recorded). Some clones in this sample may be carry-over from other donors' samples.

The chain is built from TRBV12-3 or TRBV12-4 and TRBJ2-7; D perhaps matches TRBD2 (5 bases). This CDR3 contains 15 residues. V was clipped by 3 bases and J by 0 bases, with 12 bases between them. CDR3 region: CASSFIGGSSYEQYV. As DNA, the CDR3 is TGTGCCAGCAGTTTTATCGGTGGGAGCTCCTACGAGCAGTACGTC.

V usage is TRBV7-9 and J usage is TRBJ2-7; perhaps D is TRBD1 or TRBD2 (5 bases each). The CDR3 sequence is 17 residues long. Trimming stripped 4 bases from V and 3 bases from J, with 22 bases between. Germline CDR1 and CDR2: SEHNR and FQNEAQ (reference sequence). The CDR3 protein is CASSSGTDGQKIYEQYF. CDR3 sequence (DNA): TGTGCCAGCAGCTCGGGGACCGACGGACAAAAGATCTACGAGCAGTACTTC.

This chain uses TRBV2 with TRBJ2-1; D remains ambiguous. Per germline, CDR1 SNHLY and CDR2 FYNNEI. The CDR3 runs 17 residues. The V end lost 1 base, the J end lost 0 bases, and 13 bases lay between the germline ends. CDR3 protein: CASSEDLGSYSYNEQFF. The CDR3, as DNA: TGTGCCAGCAGTGAAGACCTGGGGTCATACTCCTACAATGAGCAGTTCTTC. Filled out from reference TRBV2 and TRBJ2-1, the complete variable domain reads EPEVTQTPSHQVTQMGQEVILRCVPISNHLYFYWYRQILGQKVEFLVSFYNNEISEKSEIFDDQFSVERPDGSNFTLKIRSTKLEDSAMYFCASSEDLGSYSYNEQFFGPGTRLTVL.

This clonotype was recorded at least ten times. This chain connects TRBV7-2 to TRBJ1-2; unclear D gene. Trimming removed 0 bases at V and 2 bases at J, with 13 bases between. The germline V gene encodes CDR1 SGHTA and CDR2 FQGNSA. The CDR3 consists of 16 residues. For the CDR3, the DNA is TGTGCCAGCAGCTTAGCCTCCGGGATCTTCAACTATGGCTACACCTTC. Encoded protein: CASSLASGIFNYGYTF.

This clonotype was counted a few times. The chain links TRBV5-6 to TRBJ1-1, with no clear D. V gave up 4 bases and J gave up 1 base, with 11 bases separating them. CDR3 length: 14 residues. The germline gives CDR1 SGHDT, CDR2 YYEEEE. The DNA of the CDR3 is TGTGCCAGCAGCCCTAACTGGGGGAACACTGAAGCTTTCTTT. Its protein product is CASSPNWGNTEAFF.

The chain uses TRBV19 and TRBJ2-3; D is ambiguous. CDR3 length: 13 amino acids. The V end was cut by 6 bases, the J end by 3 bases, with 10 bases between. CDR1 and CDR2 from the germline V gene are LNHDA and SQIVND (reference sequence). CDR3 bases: TGTGCCAGTAGCCCTATATTAACAGATACGCAGTATTTT. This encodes CASSPILTDTQYF. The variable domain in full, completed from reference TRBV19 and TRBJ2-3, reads DGGITQSPKYLFRKEGQNVTLSCEQNLNHDAMYWYRQDPGQGLRLIYYSQIVNDFQKGDIAEGYSVSREKKESFPLTVTSAQKNPTAFYLCASSPILTDTQYFGPGTRLTVL.

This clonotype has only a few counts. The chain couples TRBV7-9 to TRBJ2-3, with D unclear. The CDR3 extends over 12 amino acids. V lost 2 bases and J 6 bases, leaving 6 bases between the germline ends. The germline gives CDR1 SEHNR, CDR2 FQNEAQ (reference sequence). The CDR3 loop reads CASSLIQDTQYF. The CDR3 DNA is TGTGCCAGCAGCTTAATTCAGGATACGCAGTATTTT.

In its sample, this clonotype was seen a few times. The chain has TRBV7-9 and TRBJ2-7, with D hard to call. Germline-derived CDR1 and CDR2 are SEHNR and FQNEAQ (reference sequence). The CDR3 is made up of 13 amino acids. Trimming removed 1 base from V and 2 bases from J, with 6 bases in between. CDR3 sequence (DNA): TGTGCCAGCAGCTTAGACTACCCCTACGAGCAGTACGTC. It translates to CASSLDYPYEQYV.

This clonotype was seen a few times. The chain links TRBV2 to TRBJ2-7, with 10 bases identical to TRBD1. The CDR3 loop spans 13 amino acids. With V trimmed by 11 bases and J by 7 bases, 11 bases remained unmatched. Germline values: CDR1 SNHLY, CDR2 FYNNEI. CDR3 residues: CAFRDRGLREQYV. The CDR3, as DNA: TGTGCCTTCCGGGACAGGGGTCTAAGGGAGCAGTACGTC.

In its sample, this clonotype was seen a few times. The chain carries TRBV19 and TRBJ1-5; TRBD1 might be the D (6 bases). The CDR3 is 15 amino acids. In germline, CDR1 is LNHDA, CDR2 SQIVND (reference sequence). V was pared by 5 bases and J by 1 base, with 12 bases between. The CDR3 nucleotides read TGTGCCAGTAGTGAAGGGACAAGCAGCAATCAGCCCCAGCATTTT. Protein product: CASSEGTSSNQPQHF.

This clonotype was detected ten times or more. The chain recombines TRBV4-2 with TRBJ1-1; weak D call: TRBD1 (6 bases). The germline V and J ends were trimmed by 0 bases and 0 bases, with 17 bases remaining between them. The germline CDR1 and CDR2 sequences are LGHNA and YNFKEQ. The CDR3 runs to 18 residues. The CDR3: CASSQDRYGTIMNTEAFF. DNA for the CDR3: TGTGCCAGCAGCCAAGATCGTTACGGGACAATTATGAACACTGAAGCTTTCTTT.

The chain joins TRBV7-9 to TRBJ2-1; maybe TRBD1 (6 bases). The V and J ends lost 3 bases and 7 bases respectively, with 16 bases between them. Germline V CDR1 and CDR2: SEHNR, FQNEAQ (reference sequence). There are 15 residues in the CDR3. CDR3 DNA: TGTGCCAGCAGCTTGGGGGCAGGGCCGGGTAATGAGCAGTTCTTC. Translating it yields CASSLGAGPGNEQFF.

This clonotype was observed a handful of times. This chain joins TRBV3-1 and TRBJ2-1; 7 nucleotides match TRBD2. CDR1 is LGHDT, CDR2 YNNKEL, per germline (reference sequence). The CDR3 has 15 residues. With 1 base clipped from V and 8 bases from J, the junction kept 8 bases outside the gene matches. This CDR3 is CASSQAPAGRDEQFF. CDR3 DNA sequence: TGTGCCAGCAGCCAAGCCCCAGCAGGGAGGGATGAGCAGTTCTTC.

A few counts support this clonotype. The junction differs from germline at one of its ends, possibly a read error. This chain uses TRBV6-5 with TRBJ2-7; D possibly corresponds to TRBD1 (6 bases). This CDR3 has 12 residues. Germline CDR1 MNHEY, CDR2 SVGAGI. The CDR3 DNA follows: TGTGCCGTTTCAACAGGGTCGGGCGAGCAGTACTTT. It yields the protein CAVSTGSGEQYF.

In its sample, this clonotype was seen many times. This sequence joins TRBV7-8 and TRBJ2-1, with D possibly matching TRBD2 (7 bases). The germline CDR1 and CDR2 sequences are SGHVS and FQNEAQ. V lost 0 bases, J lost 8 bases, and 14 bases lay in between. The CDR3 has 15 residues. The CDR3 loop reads CASSLAFGGRYEQFF. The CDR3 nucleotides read TGTGCCAGCAGCTTAGCCTTCGGGGGGCGGTATGAGCAGTTCTTC.

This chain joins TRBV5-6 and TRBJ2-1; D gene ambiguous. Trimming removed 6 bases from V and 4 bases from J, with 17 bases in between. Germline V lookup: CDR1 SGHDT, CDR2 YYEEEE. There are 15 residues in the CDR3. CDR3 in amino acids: CASTFSPSTYNEQFF. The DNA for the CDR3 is TGTGCCAGCACCTTCAGTCCCTCCACTTACAATGAGCAGTTCTTC.

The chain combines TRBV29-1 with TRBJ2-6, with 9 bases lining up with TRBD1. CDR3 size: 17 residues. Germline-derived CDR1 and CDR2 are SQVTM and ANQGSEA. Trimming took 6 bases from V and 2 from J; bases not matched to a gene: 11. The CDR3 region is CSVERQGVFAGANVLTF. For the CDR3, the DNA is TGCAGCGTAGAGAGACAGGGGGTATTCGCTGGGGCCAACGTCCTGACTTTC.

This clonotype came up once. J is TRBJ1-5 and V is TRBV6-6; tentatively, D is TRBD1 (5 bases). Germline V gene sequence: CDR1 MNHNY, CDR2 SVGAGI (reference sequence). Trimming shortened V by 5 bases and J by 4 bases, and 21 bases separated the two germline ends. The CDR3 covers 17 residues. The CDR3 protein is CASSGKGKGWLNQPQHF. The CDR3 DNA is TGTGCCAGCAGTGGAAAGGGAAAGGGGTGGTTAAATCAGCCCCAGCATTTT.

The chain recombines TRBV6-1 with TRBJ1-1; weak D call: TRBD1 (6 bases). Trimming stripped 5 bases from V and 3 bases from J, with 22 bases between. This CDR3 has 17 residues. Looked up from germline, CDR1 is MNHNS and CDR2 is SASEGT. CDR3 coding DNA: TGTGCCAGCAGTCCCTTCTGGACAGCTGAGCTCGACACTGAAGCTTTCTTT. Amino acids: CASSPFWTAELDTEAFF.